This T cell receptor beta chain was identified during a study of PD-L1 blockade in urothelial cancer. Time point noted: peripheral blood 6 weeks after treatment start. TCRdb keeps only in-frame clones here, not all; method: immunoSEQ multiplex PCR. The profile shows about 48,000 clones, 65% to 85% of them singletons. The input for sequencing was PBMCs, taken around atezolizumab (anti-PD-L1) treatment. This sequence was found in a man between 70 and 80 years old with urothelial cancer.

CDR3 residues: CASSVTGTGYEKLFF. DNA of the CDR3: TGTGCCAGCAGCGTAACAGGGACAGGGTATGAAAAACTGTTTTTT. The J gene is TRBJ1-4, the V gene TRBV9; 9 bases align to TRBD1. Unmatched junction bases numbered 4, after V lost 1 base and J lost 6 bases. The CDR3 contains 15 residues. CDR1 and CDR2 from the germline V gene are SGDLS and YYNGEE.